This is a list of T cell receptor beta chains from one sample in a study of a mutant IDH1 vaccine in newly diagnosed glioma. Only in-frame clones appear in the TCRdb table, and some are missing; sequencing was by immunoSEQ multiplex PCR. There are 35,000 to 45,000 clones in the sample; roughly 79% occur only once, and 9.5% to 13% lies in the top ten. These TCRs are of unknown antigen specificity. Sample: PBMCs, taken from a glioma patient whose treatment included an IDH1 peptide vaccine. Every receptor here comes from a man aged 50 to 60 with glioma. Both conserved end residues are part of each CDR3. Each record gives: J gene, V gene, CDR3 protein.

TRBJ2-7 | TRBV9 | CASSVEGNSYEQYF
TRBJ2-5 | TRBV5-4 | CASSYTRGGGETQYF
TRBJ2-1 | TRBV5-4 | CASSSRTSLGWEQFF
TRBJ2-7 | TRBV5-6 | CASSFYTRTVTTYEQYF
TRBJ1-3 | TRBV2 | CASSESPGNTIYF
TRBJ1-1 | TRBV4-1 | CASSQASYNTEAFF
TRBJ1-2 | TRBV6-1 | CASRGTGAYGYTF
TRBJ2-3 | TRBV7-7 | CASSFSDSTDTQYF
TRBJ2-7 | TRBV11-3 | CASSPTFPYSYEQYF
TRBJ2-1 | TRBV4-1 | CASSQIPTQTGYNEQFF
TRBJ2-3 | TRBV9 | CASSVDQVTQYF
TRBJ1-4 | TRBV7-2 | CASSSTGQTNEKLFF
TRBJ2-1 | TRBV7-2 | CASSLGRLAGEYNEQFF
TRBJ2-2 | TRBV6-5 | CASTRAGGDTGELFF
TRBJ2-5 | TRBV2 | CASSLRQAAVGETQYF
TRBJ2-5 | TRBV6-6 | CASERARGQETQYF
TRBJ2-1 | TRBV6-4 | CASSAGQSSYNEQFF
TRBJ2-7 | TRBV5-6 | CASSVDRAAYEQYF
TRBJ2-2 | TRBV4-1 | CASSQDREVGGELFF
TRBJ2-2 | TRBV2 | CASSEGTGGVAGELFF
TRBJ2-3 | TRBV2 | CASIGGGDTDTQYF
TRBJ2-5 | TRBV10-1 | CAYSRGFAETQYF